These T cell receptor beta chains were read from a single sample in a study of T cell changes during pregnancy in multiple sclerosis. The repertoire was sequenced with immunoSEQ multiplex PCR; TCRdb's copy has only in-frame clones and lacks some. The sample records over 35,000 clones, more than 85% being singletons. The input for sequencing was CD8+ T cells from peripheral blood mononuclear cells, taken in the first trimester of pregnancy. The source of these receptors is a female donor with multiple sclerosis, enrolled in a pregnancy study. Each CDR3 is given with its conserved first and last residue. A D gene is named only where the DNA matches it firmly. Clone size is stated in some rows and not others, as once, few, many or a class when expanded.

>NA|TRBV27|TRBJ1-1|NA
CASSLPPPVNTEAFF
TGTGCCAGCAGTTTACCCCCGCCAGTAAACACTGAAGCTTTCTTT
>NA|TRBV27|TRBJ2-7|TRBD2
CASSKTSGGVYEQYF
TGTGCCAGCAGCAAAACTAGCGGGGGTGTTTACGAGCAGTACTTC
>NA|TRBV5-5|TRBJ2-7|NA
CASSGGWSEQYF
TGTGCCAGCAGCGGAGGGTGGTCTGAGCAGTACTTC
>NA|TRBV13|TRBJ2-7|NA
CASSLGRSEQYF
TGTGCCAGCAGCTTAGGCCGGTCCGAGCAGTACTTC
>NA|TRBV6-1|TRBJ2-7|NA
CASSEARGSSYEQYF
TGTGCCAGCAGTGAAGCTCGAGGGAGCTCCTACGAGCAGTACTTC
>NA|TRBV6-1|TRBJ1-1|TRBD1
CASSDRQGRTEAFF
TGTGCCAGCAGTGACCGACAGGGTCGGACTGAAGCTTTCTTT
>NA|TRBV15|TRBJ1-5|NA
CATSRETGPNQPQHF
TGTGCCACCAGCAGAGAGACAGGACCCAATCAGCCCCAGCATTTT
>NA|TRBV21-1|TRBJ2-3|NA
CASSQGQGCGGVDTQYF
TGTGCCAGCAGCCAGGGACAGGGTTGCGGGGGAGTGGATACGCAGTATTTT
>NA|TRBV5-6|TRBJ1-6|TRBD1
CASSLYTGGTYNSPLHF
TGTGCCAGCAGCCTATATACAGGGGGAACCTATAATTCACCCCTCCACTTT
>NA|TRBV11-3|TRBJ2-7|NA
CASSLGRNTYEQYF
TGTGCCAGCAGCTTGGGGCGGAATACCTACGAGCAGTACTTC
>once|TRBV7-3|TRBJ2-2|TRBD1
CASSSRHLTGGNTGELFF
TGTGCCAGCAGCTCCCGTCATCTGACAGGGGGAAACACCGGGGAGCTGTTTTTT
>NA|TRBV6-6|TRBJ2-7|TRBD1
CASSSPAGQGYDEQYF
TGTGCCAGCAGTTCCCCCGCGGGACAGGGCTACGACGAGCAGTACTTC
>NA|TRBV27|TRBJ1-1|NA
CASSTRRTRSSEAFF
TGTGCCAGCAGTACCCGGAGGACTCGTTCCTCTGAAGCTTTCTTT
>NA|TRBV6-4|TRBJ2-3|TRBD1
CASSDSQGADTQYF
TGTGCCAGCAGTGACTCCCAGGGGGCAGATACGCAGTATTTT
>NA|TRBV6-1|TRBJ2-6|NA
CASSASGQILSGANVLTF
TGTGCCAGCAGTGCGTCAGGACAGATTCTCTCTGGGGCCAACGTCCTGACTTTC
>NA|TRBV6-5|TRBJ2-1|NA
CASSPDIGNEQFF
TGTGCCAGCAGTCCGGACATAGGCAATGAGCAGTTCTTC
>NA|TRBV6-6|TRBJ1-1|TRBD1
CASSGGTEAFF
TGTGCCTCCTCAGGGGGGACTGAAGCTTTCTTT
>NA|TRBV20-1|TRBJ2-1|NA
CSARVGNEQFF
TGCAGTGCTAGAGTCGGGAATGAGCAGTTCTTC
>NA|TRBV19|TRBJ1-5|TRBD1
CASSIQQGVDQPQHF
TGTGCCAGTAGTATCCAACAGGGGGTTGATCAGCCCCAGCATTTT
>NA|TRBV7-2|TRBJ1-2|NA
CASSLVGPNYGYTF
TGTGCCAGCAGCTTAGTCGGTCCTAACTATGGCTACACCTTC
>NA|TRBV19|TRBJ2-1|TRBD2
CASSEAGGLNEQFF
TGTGCCAGTAGTGAGGCGGGGGGGCTCAATGAGCAGTTCTTC
>few|TRBV27|TRBJ2-2|TRBD1
CASSLWGTENTGELFF
TGTGCCAGCAGTTTATGGGGGACAGAGAACACCGGGGAGCTGTTTTTT
>NA|TRBV4-2|TRBJ2-1|NA
CASRQSSYNEQFF
TGTGCCAGCCGACAGAGCTCCTACAATGAGCAGTTCTTC
>few|TRBV4-1|TRBJ2-7|NA
CASSQESSYEQYF
TGCGCCAGCAGCCAAGAGAGCTCCTACGAGCAGTACTTC
>NA|TRBV5-6|TRBJ1-1|NA
CASSLGLEDTEAFF
TGTGCCAGCAGCTTAGGGTTGGAGGACACTGAAGCTTTCTTT
>NA|TRBV5-1|TRBJ2-7|TRBD1
CASSFTGTGGSHEQYF
TGCGCCAGCAGCTTTACCGGGACAGGGGGGTCCCACGAGCAGTACTTC
>NA|TRBV30|TRBJ1-2|TRBD1
CASIMDRGFDYGYTF
TGTGCCTCAATCATGGACAGGGGGTTTGACTATGGCTACACCTTC
>NA|TRBV29-1|TRBJ2-7|TRBD1
CSVEEDRSSYEQYF
TGCAGCGTTGAAGAGGACAGGAGCTCCTACGAGCAGTACTTC
>NA|TRBV11-2|TRBJ1-2|NA
CASSLDFNGGYLYGYTF
TGTGCCAGCAGCTTAGATTTTAACGGCGGGTACCTCTATGGCTACACCTTC
>once|TRBV23-1|TRBJ1-2|NA
CASTQRGYGYTF
TGCGCCAGCACCCAGCGGGGCTATGGCTACACCTTC
>NA|TRBV20-1|TRBJ1-1|TRBD1
CSAGTGPEAFF
TGCAGTGCGGGGACAGGTCCTGAAGCTTTCTTT
>NA|TRBV6-5|TRBJ2-7|TRBD2
CASSPTSVHEQYF
TGTGCCAGCAGCCCCACTAGCGTACACGAGCAGTACTTC
>NA|TRBV11-2|TRBJ2-5|NA
CASSLDVGAETQYF
TGTGCCAGCAGCTTAGATGTGGGGGCGGAGACCCAGTACTTC